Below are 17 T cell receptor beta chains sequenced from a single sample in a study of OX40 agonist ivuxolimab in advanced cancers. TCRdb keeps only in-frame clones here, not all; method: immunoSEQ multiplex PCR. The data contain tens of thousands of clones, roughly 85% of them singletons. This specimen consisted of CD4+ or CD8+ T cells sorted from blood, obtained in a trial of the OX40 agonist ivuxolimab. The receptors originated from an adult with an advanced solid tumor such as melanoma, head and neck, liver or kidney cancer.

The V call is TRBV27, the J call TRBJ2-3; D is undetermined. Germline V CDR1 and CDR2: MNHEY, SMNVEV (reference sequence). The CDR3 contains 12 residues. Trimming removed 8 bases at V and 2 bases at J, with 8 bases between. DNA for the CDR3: TGTGCCAGCCAACCGAACACAGATACGCAGTATTTT. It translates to CASQPNTDTQYF.

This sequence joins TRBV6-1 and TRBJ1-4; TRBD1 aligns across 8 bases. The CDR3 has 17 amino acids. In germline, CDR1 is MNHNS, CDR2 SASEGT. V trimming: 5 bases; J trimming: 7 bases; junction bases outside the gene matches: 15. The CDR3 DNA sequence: TGTGCCAGCAGTCAAGGGACAGGCCAGCCTTTGGGTGAAAAACTGTTTTTT. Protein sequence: CASSQGTGQPLGEKLFF.

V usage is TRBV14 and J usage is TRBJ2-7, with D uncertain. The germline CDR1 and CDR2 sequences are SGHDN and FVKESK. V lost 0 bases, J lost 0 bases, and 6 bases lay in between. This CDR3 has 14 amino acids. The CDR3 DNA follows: TGTGCCAGCAGCCAAGAATGGGGCTCCTACGAGCAGTACTTC. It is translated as CASSQEWGSYEQYF.

CDR3 sequence: CSAFDRVGAFF. The CDR3 nucleotides are TGCAGTGCTTTTGACAGGGTAGGGGCTTTCTTT. The chain is built from TRBV20-1 and TRBJ1-1, with 7 bases identical to TRBD1. The CDR3 loop spans 11 amino acids. CDR1 DFQATT and CDR2 SNEGSKA come from the germline V gene (reference sequence). The V and J ends lost 5 bases and 11 bases, in that order; junction bases with no gene match: 8.

The CDR3 DNA reads as TGTGCCAGCAGTTACTCACCGGGTCCTCGAAACACTGAAGCTTTCTTT. It codes for CASSYSPGPRNTEAFF. The chain links TRBV6-5 to TRBJ1-1, with D hard to call. The germline V gene encodes CDR1 MNHEY and CDR2 SVGAGI. Trimming stripped 0 bases from V and 2 bases from J, with 13 bases between. This CDR3 has 16 residues.

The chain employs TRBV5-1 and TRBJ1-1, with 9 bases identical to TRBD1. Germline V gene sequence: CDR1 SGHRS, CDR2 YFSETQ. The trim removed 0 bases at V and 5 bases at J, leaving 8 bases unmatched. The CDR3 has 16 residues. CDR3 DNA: TGCGCCAGCAGCTTGGAGGGACAGGGAGCGGAGACTGAAGCTTTCTTT. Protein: CASSLEGQGAETEAFF.

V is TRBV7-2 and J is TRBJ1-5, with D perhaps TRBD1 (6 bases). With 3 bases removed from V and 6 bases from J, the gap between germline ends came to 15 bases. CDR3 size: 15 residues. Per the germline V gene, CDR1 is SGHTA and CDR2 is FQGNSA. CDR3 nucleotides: TGTGCCAGCAGCTTTGAGGGGGGCCGGGGTCAGCCCCAGCATTTT. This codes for CASSFEGGRGQPQHF.

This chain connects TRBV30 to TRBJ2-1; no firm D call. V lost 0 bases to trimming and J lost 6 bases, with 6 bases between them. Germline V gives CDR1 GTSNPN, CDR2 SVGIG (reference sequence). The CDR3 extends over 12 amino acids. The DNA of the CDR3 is TGTGCCTGGAGTGTGATGTTCAATGAGCAGTTCTTC. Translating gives CAWSVMFNEQFF.

CDR3 region: CSVADTGGDEKLFF. The CDR3 nucleotides are TGCAGCGTCGCAGATACAGGGGGCGATGAAAAACTGTTTTTT. The chain has TRBV29-1 and TRBJ1-4, with 9 bases fitting TRBD1. Germline-derived CDR1 and CDR2 are SQVTM and ANQGSEA. This CDR3 has 14 amino acids. Germline trimming cut 6 bases from V and 6 bases from J; bases unmatched to any gene: 8.

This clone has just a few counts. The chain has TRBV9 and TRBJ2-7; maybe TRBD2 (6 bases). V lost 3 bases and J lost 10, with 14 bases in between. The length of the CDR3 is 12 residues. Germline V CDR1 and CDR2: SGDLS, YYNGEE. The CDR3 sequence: CASSGDSHQQYF. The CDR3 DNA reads TGTGCCAGCAGCGGGGACTCCCACCAACAGTACTTC. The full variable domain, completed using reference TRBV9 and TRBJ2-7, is DSGVTQTPKHLITATGQRVTLRCSPRSGDLSVYWYQQSLDQGLQFLIQYYNGEERAKGNILERFSAQQFPDLHSELNLSSLELGDSALYFCASSGDSHQQYFGPGTRLTVT.

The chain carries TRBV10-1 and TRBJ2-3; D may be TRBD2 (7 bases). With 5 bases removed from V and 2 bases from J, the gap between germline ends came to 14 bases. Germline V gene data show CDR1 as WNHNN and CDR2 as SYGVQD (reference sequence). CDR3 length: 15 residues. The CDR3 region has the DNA TGCGCCAGCAGTAGAGGGGGGGCTTTCACAGATACGCAGTATTTT. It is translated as CASSRGGAFTDTQYF.

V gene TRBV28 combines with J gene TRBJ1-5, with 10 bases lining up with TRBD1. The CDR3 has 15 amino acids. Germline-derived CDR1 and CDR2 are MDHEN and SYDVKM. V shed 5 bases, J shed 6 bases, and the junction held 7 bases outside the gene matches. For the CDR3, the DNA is TGTGCCAGCAGTGGGGGACAGGGGTATTTTCAGCCCCAGCATTTT. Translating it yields CASSGGQGYFQPQHF.

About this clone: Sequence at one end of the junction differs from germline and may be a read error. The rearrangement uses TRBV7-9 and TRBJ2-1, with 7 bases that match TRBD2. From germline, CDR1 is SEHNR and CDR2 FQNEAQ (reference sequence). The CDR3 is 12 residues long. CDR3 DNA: TGTGCCAGCAGCTCACAGACTAGCACAGTAGTCTTC. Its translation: CASSSQTSTVVF. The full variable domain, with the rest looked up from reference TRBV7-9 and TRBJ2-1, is DTGVSQNPRHKITKRGQNVTFRCDPISEHNRLYWYRQTLGQGPEFLTYFQNEAQLEKSRLLSDRFSAERPKGSFSTLEIQRTEQGDSAMYLCASSSQTSTVVFGPGTRLTVL.

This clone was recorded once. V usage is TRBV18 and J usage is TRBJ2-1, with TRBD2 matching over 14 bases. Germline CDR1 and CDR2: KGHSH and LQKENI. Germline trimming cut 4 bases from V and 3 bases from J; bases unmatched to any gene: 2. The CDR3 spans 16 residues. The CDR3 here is CASSRLAGGDYNEQFF. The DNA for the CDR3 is TGTGCCAGCTCACGACTAGCGGGAGGGGACTACAATGAGCAGTTCTTC.

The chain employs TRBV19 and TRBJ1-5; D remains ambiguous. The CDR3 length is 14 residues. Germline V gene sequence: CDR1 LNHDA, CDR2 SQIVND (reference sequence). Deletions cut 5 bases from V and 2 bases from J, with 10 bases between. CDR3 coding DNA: TGTGCCAGTAGTCCGAGGACGGGCAATCAGCCCCAGCATTTT. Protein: CASSPRTGNQPQHF.

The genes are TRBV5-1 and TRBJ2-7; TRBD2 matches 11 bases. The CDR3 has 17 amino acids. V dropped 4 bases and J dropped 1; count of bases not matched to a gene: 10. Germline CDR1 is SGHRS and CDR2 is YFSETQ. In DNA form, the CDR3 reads TGCGCCAGCAGCCTGGGGCTAGCGGGGGGACTATCCTACGAGCAGTACTTC. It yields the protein CASSLGLAGGLSYEQYF. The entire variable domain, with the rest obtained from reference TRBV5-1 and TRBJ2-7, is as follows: KAGVTQTPRYLIKTRGQQVTLSCSPISGHRSVSWYQQTPGQGLQFLFEYFSETQRNKGNFPGRFSGRQFSNSRSEMNVSTLELGDSALYLCASSLGLAGGLSYEQYFGPGTRLTVT.

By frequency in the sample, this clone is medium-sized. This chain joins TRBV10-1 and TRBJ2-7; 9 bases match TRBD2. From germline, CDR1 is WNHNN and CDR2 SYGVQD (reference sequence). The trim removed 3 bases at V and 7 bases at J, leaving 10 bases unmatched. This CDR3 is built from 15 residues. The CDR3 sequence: CASSDLVAGVREQYF. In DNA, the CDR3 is TGCGCCAGCAGTGACTTGGTAGCGGGAGTGCGAGAGCAGTACTTC.